The clone carrying this TCR beta chain occurred a few times. Per the germline V gene, CDR1 is SGHRS and CDR2 is YFSETQ. The CDR3 consists of 15 residues. V shed 1 base, J shed 5 bases, and the junction held 5 bases outside the gene matches. Regarding time point: pre-sensitization, week 0. Documented treatment: therapeutic diphenylcyclopropenone sensitization with weekly scalp DPC. The data stem from a study of human T cells and chemical hapten exposure. TCRdb processed the RACE reads anew with MiXCR; each CDR3 protein has one entry. The table lists 380,000 or so distinct CDR3 sequences, about 5% of them singletons.

The sequences come from whole blood, collected in connection with sensitization to the hapten diphenylcyclopropenone (DPC). The gene calls are TRBV5-1 and TRBJ2-1; 8 bases are a match to TRBD2. This TCR was recovered from a woman aged 18 to 35 with alopecia areata. Some clones in this sample may be carry-over from other donors' samples. The CDR3 sequence: CASSLSGGLNNEQFF. The CDR3 DNA reads as TGCGCCAGCAGCTTGTCGGGGGGGCTCAACAATGAGCAGTTCTTC.